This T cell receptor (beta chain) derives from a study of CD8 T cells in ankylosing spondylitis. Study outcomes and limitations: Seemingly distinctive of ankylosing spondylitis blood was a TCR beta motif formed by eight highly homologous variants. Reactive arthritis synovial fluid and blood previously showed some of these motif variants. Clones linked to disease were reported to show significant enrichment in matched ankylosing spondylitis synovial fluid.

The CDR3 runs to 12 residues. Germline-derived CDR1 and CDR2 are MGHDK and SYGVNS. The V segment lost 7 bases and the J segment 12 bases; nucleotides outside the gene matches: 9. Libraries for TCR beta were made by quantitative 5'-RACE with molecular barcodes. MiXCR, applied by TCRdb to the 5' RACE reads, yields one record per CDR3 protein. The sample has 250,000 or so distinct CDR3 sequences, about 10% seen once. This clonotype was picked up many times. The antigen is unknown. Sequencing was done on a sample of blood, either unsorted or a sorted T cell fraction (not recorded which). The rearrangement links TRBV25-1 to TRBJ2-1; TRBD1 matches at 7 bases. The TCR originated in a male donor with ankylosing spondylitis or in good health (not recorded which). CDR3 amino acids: CASKPPGGGQFF. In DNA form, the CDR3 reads TGTGCCAGCAAACCCCCAGGGGGTGGGCAGTTCTTC.